The rows below give T cell receptor beta chains drawn from one sample of a study of early T cells in non-severe SARS-CoV-2 infection. TCRdb re-analysed the 5' RACE reads in MiXCR, keeping a single row per CDR3 protein. The sample lists 50,000 to 60,000 distinct CDR3 sequences, around 9.3% occurring once. Sequencing input: whole blood. The receptors come from an adult who was a healthcare worker with PCR-confirmed SARS-CoV-2 infection or an uninfected control (not recorded which). Each CDR3 is given with its conserved first and last residue. Each record gives: clone size, V gene, D gene, CDR3 length, J gene, CDR3 DNA, CDR3 protein. The D gene is left open where the match is weak. Only some rows state a clone size, as once, few, many or a class for expanded clones.

abundance: few
v_gene: TRBV7-6
d_gene: TRBD2
len: 15
j_gene: TRBJ2-1
CDR3nt: TGTGCCAGCAGCTCCCTAGCGGGGTTTTACAATGAGCAGTTCTTC
CDR3aa: CASSSLAGFYNEQFF

abundance: NA
v_gene: TRBV7-6
d_gene: TRBD2
len: 18
j_gene: TRBJ2-5
CDR3nt: TGTGCCAGCAACACGCCGAGCGGGGCCGCCTTAAAAGGAGAGACCCAGTACTTC
CDR3aa: CASNTPSGAALKGETQYF

abundance: many
v_gene: TRBV30
d_gene: NA
len: 14
j_gene: TRBJ2-5
CDR3nt: TGTGCCTGGAGTACCGGGCAGGGGGGCGAGACCCAGTACTTC
CDR3aa: CAWSTGQGGETQYF

abundance: few
v_gene: TRBV7-6
d_gene: NA
len: 15
j_gene: TRBJ2-7
CDR3nt: TGTGCCAGCAGCTTAGCGCCGGAAGCCACCTACGAGCAGTACTTC
CDR3aa: CASSLAPEATYEQYF

abundance: many
v_gene: TRBV12-3/TRBV12-4
d_gene: NA
len: 17
j_gene: TRBJ1-5
CDR3nt: TGTGCCAGCAGTTTATCCGGTGGGCCGGGCTCGGGTCAGCCCCAGCATTTT
CDR3aa: CASSLSGGPGSGQPQHF

abundance: many
v_gene: TRBV29-1
d_gene: TRBD1
len: 12
j_gene: TRBJ2-7
CDR3nt: TGCAGCGTTGGGGGACAGGGGTACGAGCAGTACTTC
CDR3aa: CSVGGQGYEQYF

abundance: NA
v_gene: TRBV12-3/TRBV12-4
d_gene: NA
len: 15
j_gene: TRBJ1-5
CDR3nt: TGTGCCAGCAGTTTAGTTTCAGGGGCAGATCAGCCCCAGCATTTT
CDR3aa: CASSLVSGADQPQHF

abundance: NA
v_gene: TRBV6-6
d_gene: TRBD1
len: 14
j_gene: TRBJ2-7
CDR3nt: TGTGCCAGCAGTGGGCCGGGACAGGGGAACGAGCAGTACTTC
CDR3aa: CASSGPGQGNEQYF

abundance: few
v_gene: TRBV9
d_gene: NA
len: 13
j_gene: TRBJ2-5
CDR3nt: TGTGCCAGCAGCGTGTCTTTCCAGTCCCCCCAGTACTTC
CDR3aa: CASSVSFQSPQYF

abundance: NA
v_gene: TRBV5-6
d_gene: TRBD1
len: 16
j_gene: TRBJ2-2
CDR3nt: TGTGCCAGCAGCTTGGAGACAGGGGCGGTCACCGGGGAGCTGTTTTTT
CDR3aa: CASSLETGAVTGELFF

abundance: NA
v_gene: TRBV5-1
d_gene: NA
len: 15
j_gene: TRBJ2-3
CDR3nt: TGCGCCAGCAGCTTCCAACCTGGCGGAACAGATACGCAGTATTTT
CDR3aa: CASSFQPGGTDTQYF

abundance: NA
v_gene: TRBV7-2
d_gene: NA
len: 13
j_gene: TRBJ1-5
CDR3nt: TGTGCCAGCAGTTTACAGGAGCTCAGACCCCAGCATTTT
CDR3aa: CASSLQELRPQHF

abundance: few
v_gene: TRBV11-2
d_gene: NA
len: 13
j_gene: TRBJ1-1
CDR3nt: TGTGCCAGCAGTACGGCCGAGGGCCCTAGGGCTTTCTTT
CDR3aa: CASSTAEGPRAFF

abundance: many
v_gene: TRBV2
d_gene: NA
len: 12
j_gene: TRBJ1-1
CDR3nt: TGTGCCAGCAAGGAGCTGGGGGCAGGAGCTTTCTTT
CDR3aa: CASKELGAGAFF

abundance: many
v_gene: TRBV9
d_gene: NA
len: 13
j_gene: TRBJ1-1
CDR3nt: TGTGCCAGCAGCGTAGGTGGGGCTGCTGAAGCTTTCTTT
CDR3aa: CASSVGGAAEAFF

abundance: NA
v_gene: TRBV14
d_gene: TRBD1
len: 13
j_gene: TRBJ2-7
CDR3nt: TGTGCCAACAGCCTAGGGACAGGGGGCGAGCAGTACTTC
CDR3aa: CANSLGTGGEQYF

abundance: few
v_gene: TRBV3-1
d_gene: TRBD2
len: 17
j_gene: TRBJ2-4
CDR3nt: TGTGCCAGCAGCCAAAATCTCCGGGGGGTAGCCAAAAACATTCAGTACTTC
CDR3aa: CASSQNLRGVAKNIQYF

abundance: few
v_gene: TRBV2
d_gene: TRBD1
len: 15
j_gene: TRBJ1-2
CDR3nt: TGTGCCAGCAGGGGGGGACAGGGAATAAACTATGGCTACACCTTC
CDR3aa: CASRGGQGINYGYTF